The 26 T cell receptor beta chains in this list originate from one sample, sequenced in a study of cytotoxic CD8 clonotypes in ibrutinib-treated CLL. Profiled with immunoSEQ multiplex PCR; TCRdb holds only in-frame clones, not every one. The table has around 200,000 clones, about four fifths seen once. The starting material was PBMCs, obtained after 12 months of ibrutinib treatment. The receptors come from a human donor with chronic lymphocytic leukemia.

The DNA for the CDR3 is TGTGCCAGCAGTGAAGATTGGAGGACAGGTTCCTACGAGCAGTACTTC. Protein product: CASSEDWRTGSYEQYF. The chain couples TRBV6-1 to TRBJ2-7; TRBD1 aligns across 7 bases. Germline CDR1 is MNHNS and CDR2 is SASEGT. The CDR3 contains 16 residues. With V trimmed by 1 base and J by 1 base, 7 bases remained unmatched.

The genes are TRBV25-1 and TRBJ2-7, with D possibly matching TRBD1 (5 bases). The CDR3 is made up of 17 amino acids. Germline V gene sequence: CDR1 MGHDK, CDR2 SYGVNS. Trimming left V 1 base short and J 0 bases short, with 16 bases between. CDR3: CASSEFPDKIGSYEQYF. The CDR3 coding sequence is TGTGCCAGCAGTGAATTCCCGGACAAAATCGGCTCCTACGAGCAGTACTTC.

The chain uses TRBV6-5 and TRBJ1-2; no definite D call. This CDR3 contains 16 residues. Trimming removed 1 base at V and 4 bases at J, with 16 bases between. Germline V lookup: CDR1 MNHEY, CDR2 SVGAGI. As DNA, the CDR3 is TGTGCCAGCAGTTACTTTATTACAAGCGCGAGCTATGGCTACACCTTC. Its translation is CASSYFITSASYGYTF.

In this sample, this clone turned up once. The chain is built from TRBV21-1 and TRBJ2-1; the D segment call TRBD1 is taken from the table without a DNA check. TRBV21-1 is listed as a pseudogene. This CDR3 is 18 amino acids long. CDR3 bases: TGTGCCAGCAGCAAAGGGGCGTTAGGAGACAGGGCTTACAATGAGCAGTTCTTC. This encodes CASSKGALGDRAYNEQFF.

In this sample, this clone turned up once. The V gene is TRBV15, the J gene TRBJ1-2, with 7 bases aligning to TRBD1. Germline CDR1 and CDR2: LNHNV and YYDKDF (reference sequence). The CDR3 has 14 residues. With 6 bases clipped from V and 1 base from J, the junction kept 5 bases outside the gene matches. CDR3 sequence reads: CATSSRGGNYGYTF. As DNA, the CDR3 is TGTGCCACCAGTTCCAGGGGGGGTAACTATGGCTACACCTTC.

This clone has more than one count but fewer than ten. The chain recombines TRBV6-5 with TRBJ2-1, with D unresolved. Deletions cut 6 bases from V and 5 bases from J, with 11 bases between. CDR3 size: 13 residues. Germline CDR1 reads MNHEY; CDR2 reads SVGAGI. CDR3 sequence (DNA): TGTGCCAGCAGCGACGGGCCAAACAATGAGCAGTTCTTC. This translates into CASSDGPNNEQFF.

This chain links TRBV27 with TRBJ2-3, with D unclear. V gave up 4 bases and J gave up 0 bases, with 5 bases separating them. This CDR3 is built from 13 residues. CDR1 and CDR2 (germline): MNHEY, SMNVEV (reference sequence). CDR3: CASSWASTDTQYF. The CDR3 DNA reads TGTGCCAGCAGTTGGGCTAGCACAGATACGCAGTATTTT.

The CDR3 sequence is CASSPTGGGGQPQHF. The CDR3 DNA sequence: TGTGCCAGCAGTCCAACAGGGGGCGGAGGTCAGCCCCAGCATTTT. The V gene is TRBV6-5, the J gene TRBJ1-5; 9 bases are shared with TRBD1. Germline loops: CDR1 MNHEY, CDR2 SVGAGI. Unmatched junction bases numbered 8, after V lost 5 bases and J lost 6 bases. This CDR3 has 15 residues.

V usage is TRBV9 and J usage is TRBJ1-1, with D perhaps matching TRBD1 (6 bases). V dropped 3 bases and J dropped 4 bases, with 22 bases sitting between them. The CDR3 spans 17 residues. CDR1 and CDR2 (germline): SGDLS, YYNGEE. The CDR3: CASSGTAGGSLGTEAFF. CDR3 coding DNA: TGTGCCAGCAGCGGGACAGCCGGTGGGTCCCTTGGCACTGAAGCTTTCTTT.

This chain connects TRBV4-1 to TRBJ2-3, with D maybe TRBD2 (5 bases). The CDR3 runs to 18 residues. Germline CDR1 and CDR2: MGHRA and YSYEKL. V shed 0 bases and J shed 2 bases, with 18 bases lying between them. CDR3 in DNA: TGCGCCAGCAGCCAAGATCTCCTCCCAGGACTGGCCACAGATACGCAGTATTTT. Amino acids: CASSQDLLPGLATDTQYF.

Only a few counts were recorded for this clone. The V and J genes are TRBV4-2 and TRBJ2-3; D unresolved. CDR3 size: 13 residues. V shed 0 bases and J shed 6 bases, with 7 bases lying between them. Germline V gene lookup returns CDR1 LGHNA and CDR2 YNFKEQ. The CDR3 DNA reads TGTGCCAGCAGCCAAGAGGGGTCGGATACGCAGTATTTT. Protein product: CASSQEGSDTQYF.

The gene calls are TRBV7-9 and TRBJ2-7; no firm D call. The CDR3 sequence is 13 residues long. Deletions cut 3 bases from V and 4 bases from J, with 10 bases between. Germline V gives CDR1 SEHNR, CDR2 FQNEAQ (reference sequence). The CDR3 DNA sequence: TGTGCCAGCAGCTTCGGGCAAAATTACGAGCAGTACTTC. Encoded protein: CASSFGQNYEQYF.

This sequence joins TRBV18 and TRBJ2-2; maybe TRBD2 (7 bases). CDR1 and CDR2 (germline): KGHSH, LQKENI. The CDR3 length is 17 residues. Trimming took off 3 bases at V and 0 bases at J, with 14 bases between the two ends. CDR3 residues: CASSPPAGATNTGELFF. The CDR3 nucleotides read TGTGCCAGCTCACCGCCGGCGGGGGCCACGAACACCGGGGAGCTGTTTTTT.

This clone was seen once. The chain links TRBV6-5 to TRBJ1-4; D not resolved. The CDR3 length is 13 residues. CDR1 and CDR2 from the germline V gene are MNHEY and SVGAGI. V dropped 5 bases and J dropped 8 bases, with 12 bases sitting between them. The CDR3: CASSPTTVEKLFF. CDR3 sequence (DNA): TGTGCCAGCAGTCCTACGACCGTAGAAAAACTGTTTTTT.

The chain uses TRBV7-6 and TRBJ2-7; 10 nucleotides align to TRBD1. There are 15 residues in the CDR3. With 5 bases clipped from V and 2 bases from J, the junction kept 6 bases outside the gene matches. Germline CDR1 is SGHVS and CDR2 is FNYEAQ. The CDR3 loop is CASSPRTGGAYEQYF. CDR3 nucleotides: TGTGCCAGCAGCCCCAGGACAGGGGGTGCCTACGAGCAGTACTTC.

In regard to this clone: Because it lacks the conserved phenylalanine or tryptophan at the end, this CDR3 is likely a read error. It is unclear where the CDR3 begins or ends on the DNA, so no DNA is shown, and the CDR3 is as TCRdb lists it. The V call is TRBV7-9, the J call TRBJ2-3; the table gives TRBD2 as D, unverified against the DNA. Termini included, the CDR3 measures 13 amino acids. CDR1 and CDR2 from the germline V gene are SEHNR and FQNEAQ (reference sequence). The CDR3 sequence: CASSPSGPIPFIL.

The chain has TRBV2 and TRBJ2-5; D unresolved. Germline assignment: CDR1 SNHLY and CDR2 FYNNEI. The CDR3 spans 11 residues. V gave up 7 bases and J gave up 5 bases, with 8 bases separating them. CDR3 region: CASKDEETQYF. CDR3 nucleotide sequence: TGTGCCAGCAAGGACGAGGAGACCCAGTACTTC. The variable domain in full, with the rest retrieved from reference TRBV2 and TRBJ2-5, is EPEVTQTPSHQVTQMGQEVILRCVPISNHLYFYWYRQILGQKVEFLVSFYNNEISEKSEIFDDQFSVERPDGSNFTLKIRSTKLEDSAMYFCASKDEETQYFGPGTRLLVL.

The chain combines TRBV9 with TRBJ2-2, with D perhaps TRBD2 (5 bases). Trimming shortened V by 0 bases and J by 7 bases, and 13 bases separated the two germline ends. The CDR3 length is 15 residues. Germline V gene data show CDR1 as SGDLS and CDR2 as YYNGEE. CDR3 amino acids: CASSVASWGVGELFF. The CDR3 DNA follows: TGTGCCAGCAGCGTAGCTAGTTGGGGAGTCGGGGAGCTGTTTTTT.

The chain employs TRBV2 and TRBJ1-1; TRBD1 matches at 9 bases. In germline, CDR1 is SNHLY, CDR2 FYNNEI. The trim removed 6 bases at V and 7 bases at J, leaving 12 bases unmatched. The CDR3 loop spans 15 amino acids. This chain's CDR3 is CASSERPGTGFEAFF. CDR3 DNA sequence: TGTGCCAGCAGCGAAAGACCCGGGACAGGGTTTGAAGCTTTCTTT.

The chain carries TRBV7-9 and TRBJ2-7; D is perhaps TRBD2 (7 bases). This CDR3 spans 15 amino acids. In germline, CDR1 is SEHNR, CDR2 FQNEAQ (reference sequence). The ends were cut back, 5 bases at V and 6 bases at J, with 20 bases in the middle. The CDR3 reads CASSPGGRGGSEQYF. The CDR3 region has the DNA TGTGCCAGCAGCCCGGGGGGCAGGGGCGGCTCCGAGCAGTACTTC.

The chain uses TRBV19 and TRBJ2-3; 10 bases are shared with TRBD1. Germline V lookup: CDR1 LNHDA, CDR2 SQIVND (reference sequence). The CDR3 totals 16 residues. Trimming removed 9 bases from V and 2 bases from J; junction bases left unmatched: 11. The CDR3 DNA reads as TGTGCCAGCAGACAGGGGGCGCAGGCGAACACAGATACGCAGTATTTT. As protein: CASRQGAQANTDTQYF.

The chain couples TRBV11-2 to TRBJ2-3; a possible D gene is TRBD2 (6 bases). Germline loops: CDR1 SGHAT, CDR2 FQNNGV. With 2 bases removed from V and 6 bases from J, the gap between germline ends came to 18 bases. The CDR3 has 16 amino acids. This CDR3 is CASSLWGRIGSDTQYF. CDR3 nucleotides: TGTGCCAGCAGCTTATGGGGGAGGATCGGAAGCGATACGCAGTATTTT.

The rearrangement links TRBV9 to TRBJ2-7; 10 bases match TRBD2. With 0 bases clipped from V and 3 bases from J, the junction kept 6 bases outside the gene matches. The CDR3 spans 16 residues. From germline, CDR1 is SGDLS and CDR2 YYNGEE. The CDR3 is CASSVGFEREGYEQYF. DNA for the CDR3: TGTGCCAGCAGCGTAGGATTTGAGCGGGAGGGCTACGAGCAGTACTTC.

The rearrangement joins TRBV6-1 to TRBJ1-6, with TRBD1 matching over 7 bases. CDR3 length: 14 amino acids. The V gene's germline CDR1 is MNHNS and CDR2 SASEGT. Unmatched junction bases numbered 5, after V lost 7 bases and J lost 5 bases. The CDR3 nucleotides read TGTGCCAGCACTAGGGGACAGCATAATTCACCCCTCCACTTT. It yields the protein CASTRGQHNSPLHF.

The V gene is TRBV7-9, the J gene TRBJ2-7; possible D gene TRBD1, 6 bases. CDR1 is SEHNR and CDR2 is FQNEAQ in the germline V gene (reference sequence). Trimming stripped 5 bases from V and 4 bases from J, with 12 bases between. The CDR3 covers 13 residues. DNA for the CDR3: TGTGCCAGCAGCCCGGGACACCAGTACGAGCAGTACTTC. Its protein is CASSPGHQYEQYF.

The rearrangement links TRBV2 to TRBJ1-4; no clear D gene. The CDR3 consists of 16 residues. The germline V gene has CDR1 SNHLY and CDR2 FYNNEI. Trimming removed 7 bases at V and 2 bases at J, with 17 bases between. The CDR3 nucleotides are TGTGCCAGCAAACCGATCTGGACGGCGACTAATGAAAAACTGTTTTTT. The encoded protein is CASKPIWTATNEKLFF.